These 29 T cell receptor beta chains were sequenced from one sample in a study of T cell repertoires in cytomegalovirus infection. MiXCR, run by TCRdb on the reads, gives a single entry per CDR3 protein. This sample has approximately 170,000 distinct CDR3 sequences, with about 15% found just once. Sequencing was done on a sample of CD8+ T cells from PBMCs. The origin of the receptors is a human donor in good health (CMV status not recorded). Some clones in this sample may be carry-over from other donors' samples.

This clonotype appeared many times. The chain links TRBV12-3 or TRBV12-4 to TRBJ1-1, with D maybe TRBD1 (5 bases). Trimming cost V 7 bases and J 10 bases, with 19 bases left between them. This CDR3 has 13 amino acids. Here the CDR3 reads CASIQAHSQGAFF. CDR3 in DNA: TGTGCCAGCATCCAAGCGCACTCCCAGGGAGCTTTCTTT.

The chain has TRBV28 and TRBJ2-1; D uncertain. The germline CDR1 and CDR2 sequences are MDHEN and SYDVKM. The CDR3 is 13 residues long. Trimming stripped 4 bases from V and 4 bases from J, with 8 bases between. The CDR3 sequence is CASSYVGYNEQFF. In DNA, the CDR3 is TGTGCCAGCAGTTATGTGGGTTACAATGAGCAGTTCTTC.

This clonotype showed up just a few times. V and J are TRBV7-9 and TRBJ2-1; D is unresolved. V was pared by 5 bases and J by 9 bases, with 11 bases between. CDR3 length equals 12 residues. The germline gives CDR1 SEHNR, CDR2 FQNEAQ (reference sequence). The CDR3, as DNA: TGTGCCAGCAGCCAACCCCCCGGTGAGCAGTTCTTC. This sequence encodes CASSQPPGEQFF.

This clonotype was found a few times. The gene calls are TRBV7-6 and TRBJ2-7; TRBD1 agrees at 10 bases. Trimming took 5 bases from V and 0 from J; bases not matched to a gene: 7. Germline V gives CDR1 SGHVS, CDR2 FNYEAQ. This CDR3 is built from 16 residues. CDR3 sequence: CASSRGQGLNSYEQYF. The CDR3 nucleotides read TGTGCCAGCAGCCGGGGACAGGGGCTCAACTCCTACGAGCAGTACTTC.

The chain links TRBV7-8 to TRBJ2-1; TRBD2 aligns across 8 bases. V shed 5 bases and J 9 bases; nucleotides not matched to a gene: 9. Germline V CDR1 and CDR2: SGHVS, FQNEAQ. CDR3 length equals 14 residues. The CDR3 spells CASSPGLDRPEQFF. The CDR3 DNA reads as TGTGCCAGCAGCCCGGGACTAGATCGTCCTGAGCAGTTCTTC.

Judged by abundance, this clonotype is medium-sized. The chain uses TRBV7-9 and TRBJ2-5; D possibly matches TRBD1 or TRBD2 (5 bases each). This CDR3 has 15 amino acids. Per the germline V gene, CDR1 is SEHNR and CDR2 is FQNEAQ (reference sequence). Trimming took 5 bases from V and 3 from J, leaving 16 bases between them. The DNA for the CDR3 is TGTGCCAGCAGCCCCCCTGACGGGGCTAAAGAGACCCAGTACTTC. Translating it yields CASSPPDGAKETQYF.

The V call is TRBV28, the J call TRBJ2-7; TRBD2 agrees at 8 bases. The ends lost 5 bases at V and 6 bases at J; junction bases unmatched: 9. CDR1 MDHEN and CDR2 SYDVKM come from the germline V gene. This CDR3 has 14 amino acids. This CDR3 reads CASSPPRREAEQYF. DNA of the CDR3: TGTGCCAGCAGTCCGCCCCGGCGGGAGGCCGAGCAGTACTTC.

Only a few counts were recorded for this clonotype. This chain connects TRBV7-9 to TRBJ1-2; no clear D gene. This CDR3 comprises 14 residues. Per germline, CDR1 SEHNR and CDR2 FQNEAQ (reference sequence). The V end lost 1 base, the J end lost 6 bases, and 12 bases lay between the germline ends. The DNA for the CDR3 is TGTGCCAGCAGCTTAGTGGGGTCTTCGGATGGCTACACCTTC. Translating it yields CASSLVGSSDGYTF.

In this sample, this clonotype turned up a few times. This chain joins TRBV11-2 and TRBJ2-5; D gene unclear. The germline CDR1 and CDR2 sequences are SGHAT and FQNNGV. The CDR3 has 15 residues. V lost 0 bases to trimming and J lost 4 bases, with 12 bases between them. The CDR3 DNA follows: TGTGCCAGCAGCTTAGATGTCAGACGGGCAGAGACCCAGTACTTC. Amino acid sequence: CASSLDVRRAETQYF.

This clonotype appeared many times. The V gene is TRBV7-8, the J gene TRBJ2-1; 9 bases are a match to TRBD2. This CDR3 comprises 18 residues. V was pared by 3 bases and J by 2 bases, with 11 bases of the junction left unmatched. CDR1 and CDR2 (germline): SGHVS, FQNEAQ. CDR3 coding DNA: TGTGCCAGCAGCTTCGGAGAAGAGGCTAGCGGGACCTACAATGAGCAGTTCTTC. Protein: CASSFGEEASGTYNEQFF.

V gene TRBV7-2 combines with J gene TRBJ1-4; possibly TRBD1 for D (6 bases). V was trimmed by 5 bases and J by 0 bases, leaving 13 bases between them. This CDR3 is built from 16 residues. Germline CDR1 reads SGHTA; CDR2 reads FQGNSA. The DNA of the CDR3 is TGTGCCAGCAGCGCCAGAGGGGGTCCAACTAATGAAAAACTGTTTTTT. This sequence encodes CASSARGGPTNEKLFF.

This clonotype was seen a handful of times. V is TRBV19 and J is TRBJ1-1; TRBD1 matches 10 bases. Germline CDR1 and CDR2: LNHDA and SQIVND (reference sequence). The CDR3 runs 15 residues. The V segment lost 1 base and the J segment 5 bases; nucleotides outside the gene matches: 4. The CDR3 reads CASSIGGQGHTEAFF. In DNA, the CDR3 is TGTGCCAGTAGTATAGGGGGACAGGGGCATACTGAAGCTTTCTTT.

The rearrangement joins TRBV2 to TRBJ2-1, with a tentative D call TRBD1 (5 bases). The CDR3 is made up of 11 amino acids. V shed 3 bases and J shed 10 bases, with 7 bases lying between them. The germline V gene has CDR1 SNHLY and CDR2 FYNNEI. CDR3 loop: CASSEGQEQFF. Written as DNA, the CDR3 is TGTGCCAGCAGTGAGGGGCAGGAGCAGTTCTTC.

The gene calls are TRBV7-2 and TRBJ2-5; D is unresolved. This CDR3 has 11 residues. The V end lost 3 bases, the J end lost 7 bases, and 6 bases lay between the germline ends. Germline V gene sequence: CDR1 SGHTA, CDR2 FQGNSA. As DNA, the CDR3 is TGTGCCAGCAGCTTGGCGATGACCCAGTACTTC. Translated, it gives CASSLAMTQYF.

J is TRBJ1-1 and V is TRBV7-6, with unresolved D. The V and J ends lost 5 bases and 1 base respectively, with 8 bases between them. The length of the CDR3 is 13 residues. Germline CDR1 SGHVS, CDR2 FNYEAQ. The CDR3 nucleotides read TGTGCCAGCAGCCTCTATGGGAACACTGAAGCTTTCTTT. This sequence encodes CASSLYGNTEAFF.

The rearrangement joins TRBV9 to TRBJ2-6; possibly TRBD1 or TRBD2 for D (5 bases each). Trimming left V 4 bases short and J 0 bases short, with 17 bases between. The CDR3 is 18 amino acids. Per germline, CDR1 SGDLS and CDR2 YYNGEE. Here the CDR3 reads CASSPRDRPHSGANVLTF. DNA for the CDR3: TGTGCCAGCAGCCCCCGGGACCGACCCCACTCTGGGGCCAACGTCCTGACTTTC.

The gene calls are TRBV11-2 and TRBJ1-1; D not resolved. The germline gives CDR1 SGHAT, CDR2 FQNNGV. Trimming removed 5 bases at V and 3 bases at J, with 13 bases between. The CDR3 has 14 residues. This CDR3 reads CASSPYPWDTEAFF. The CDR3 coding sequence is TGTGCCAGCAGCCCCTACCCTTGGGACACTGAAGCTTTCTTT.

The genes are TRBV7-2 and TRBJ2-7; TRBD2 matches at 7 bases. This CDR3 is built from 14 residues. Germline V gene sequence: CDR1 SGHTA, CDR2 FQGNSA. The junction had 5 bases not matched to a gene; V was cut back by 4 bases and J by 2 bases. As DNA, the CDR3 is TGTGCCAGCAGCTACGGAGCGGGACCCTACGAGCAGTACTTC. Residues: CASSYGAGPYEQYF.

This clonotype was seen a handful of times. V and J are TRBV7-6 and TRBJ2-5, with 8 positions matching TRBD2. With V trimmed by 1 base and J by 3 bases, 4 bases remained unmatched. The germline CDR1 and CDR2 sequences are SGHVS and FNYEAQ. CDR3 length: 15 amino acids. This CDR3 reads CASSLGPAGEETQYF. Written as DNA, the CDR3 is TGTGCCAGCAGCTTAGGACCAGCGGGAGAAGAGACCCAGTACTTC.

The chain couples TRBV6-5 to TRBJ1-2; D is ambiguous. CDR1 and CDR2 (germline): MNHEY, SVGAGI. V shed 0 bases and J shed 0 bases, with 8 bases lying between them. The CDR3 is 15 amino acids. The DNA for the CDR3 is TGTGCCAGCAGTTACTCACTGGGTGCTAACTATGGCTACACCTTC. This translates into CASSYSLGANYGYTF.

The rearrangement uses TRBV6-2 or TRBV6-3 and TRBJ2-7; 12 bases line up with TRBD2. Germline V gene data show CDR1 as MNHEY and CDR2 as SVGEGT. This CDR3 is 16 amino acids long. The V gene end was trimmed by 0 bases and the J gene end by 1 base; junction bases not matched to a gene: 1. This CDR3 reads CASSYSTSGGSYEQYF. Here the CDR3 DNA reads TGTGCCAGCAGTTACTCGACTAGCGGGGGATCCTACGAGCAGTACTTC.

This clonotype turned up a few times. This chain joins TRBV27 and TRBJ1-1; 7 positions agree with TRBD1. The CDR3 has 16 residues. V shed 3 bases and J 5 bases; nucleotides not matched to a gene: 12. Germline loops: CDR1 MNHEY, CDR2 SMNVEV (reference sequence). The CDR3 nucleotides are TGTGCCAGCAGTTTCCGACAGGGCCCCCACCGAACTGAAGCTTTCTTT. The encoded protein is CASSFRQGPHRTEAFF.

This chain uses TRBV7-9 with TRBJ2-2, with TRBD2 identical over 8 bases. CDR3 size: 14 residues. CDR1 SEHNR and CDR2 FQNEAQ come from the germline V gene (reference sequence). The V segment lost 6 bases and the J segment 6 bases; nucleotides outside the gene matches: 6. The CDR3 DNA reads TGTGCCAGCAGTTCCTTAGCGGGGCCCGGGGAGCTGTTTTTT. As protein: CASSSLAGPGELFF.

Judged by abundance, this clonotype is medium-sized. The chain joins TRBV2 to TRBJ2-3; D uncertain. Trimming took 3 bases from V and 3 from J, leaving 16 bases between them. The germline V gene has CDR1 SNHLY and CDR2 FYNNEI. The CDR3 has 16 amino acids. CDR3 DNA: TGTGCCAGCAGTGACCCTTTTGAGGAGACTACAGATACGCAGTATTTT. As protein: CASSDPFEETTDTQYF.

For the CDR3, the DNA is TGTGCCAGCAGCTTCACAGGGAGCGCCTACGAGCAGTACTTC. This translates into CASSFTGSAYEQYF. The chain uses TRBV7-9 and TRBJ2-7; D possibly corresponds to TRBD1 (6 bases). Germline lookup yields CDR1 SEHNR and CDR2 FQNEAQ (reference sequence). Trimming cost V 3 bases and J 2 bases, with 11 bases left between them. This CDR3 has 14 residues.

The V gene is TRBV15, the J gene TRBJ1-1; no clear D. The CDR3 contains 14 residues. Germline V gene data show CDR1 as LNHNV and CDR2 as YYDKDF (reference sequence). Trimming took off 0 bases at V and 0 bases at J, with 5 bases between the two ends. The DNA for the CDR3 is TGTGCCACCAGCAGAGAAGGGATGAACACTGAAGCTTTCTTT. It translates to CATSREGMNTEAFF.

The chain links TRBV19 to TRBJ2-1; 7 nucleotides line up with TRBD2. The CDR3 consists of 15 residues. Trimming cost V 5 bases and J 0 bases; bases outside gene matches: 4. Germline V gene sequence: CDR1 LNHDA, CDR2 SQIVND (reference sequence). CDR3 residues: CASSVSSGSYNEQFF. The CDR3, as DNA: TGTGCCAGTAGTGTATCTAGCGGCTCCTACAATGAGCAGTTCTTC.

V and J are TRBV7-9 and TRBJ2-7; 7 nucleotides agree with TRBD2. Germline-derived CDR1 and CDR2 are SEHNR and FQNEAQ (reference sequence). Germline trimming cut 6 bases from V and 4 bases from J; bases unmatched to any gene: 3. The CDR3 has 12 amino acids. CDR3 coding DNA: TGTGCCAGCAGTTCTAGCGGTTACGAGCAGTACTTC. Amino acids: CASSSSGYEQYF.

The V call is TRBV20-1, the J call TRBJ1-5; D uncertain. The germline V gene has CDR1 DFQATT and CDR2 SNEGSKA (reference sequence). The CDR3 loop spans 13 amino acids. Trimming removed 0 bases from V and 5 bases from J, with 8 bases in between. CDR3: CSARDRYDQPQHF. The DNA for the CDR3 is TGCAGTGCTAGAGACCGATATGATCAGCCCCAGCATTTT.